The clone carrying this TCR beta chain was seen just once. These data originate in a study of cytomegalovirus exposure and HLA in healthy donors. The PCR was carried out with 60 Vbeta primers and 13 Jbeta primers. Some clones are missing from TCRdb's copy, which holds only in-frame ones; the method was immunoSEQ multiplex PCR. The data contain 100,000 to 150,000 clones, roughly 79% of them singletons. Germline lookup yields CDR1 MDHEN and CDR2 SYDVKM. CDR3 length: 15 residues. V lost 6 bases, J lost 7 bases, and 12 bases stayed unmatched. The chain links TRBV28 to TRBJ1-2; the match to TRBD1 covers 9 bases. The origin of this receptor is a man aged 18 to 29 in good health and CMV-seronegative. Sequencing was done on a sample of PBMCs. For the CDR3, the DNA is TGTGCCAGCAGGTCCAACCGGGACAGGGATTTTGGCTACACCTTC. This translates into CASRSNRDRDFGYTF.